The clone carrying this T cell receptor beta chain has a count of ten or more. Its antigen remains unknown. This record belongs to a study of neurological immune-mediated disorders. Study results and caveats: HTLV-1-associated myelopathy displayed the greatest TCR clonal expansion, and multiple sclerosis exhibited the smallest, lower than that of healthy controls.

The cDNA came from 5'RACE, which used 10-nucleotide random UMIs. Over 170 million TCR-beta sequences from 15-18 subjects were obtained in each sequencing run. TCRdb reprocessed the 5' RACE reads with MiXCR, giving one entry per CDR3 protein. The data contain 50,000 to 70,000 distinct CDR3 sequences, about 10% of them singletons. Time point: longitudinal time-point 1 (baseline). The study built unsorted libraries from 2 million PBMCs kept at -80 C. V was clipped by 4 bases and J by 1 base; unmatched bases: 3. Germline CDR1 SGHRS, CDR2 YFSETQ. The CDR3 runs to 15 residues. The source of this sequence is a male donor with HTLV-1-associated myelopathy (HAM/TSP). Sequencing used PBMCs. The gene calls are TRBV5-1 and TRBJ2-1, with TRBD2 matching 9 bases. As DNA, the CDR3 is TGCGCCAGCAGCAGTAGCGGGGGTTCCTACAATGAGCAGTTCTTC. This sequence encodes CASSSSGGSYNEQFF. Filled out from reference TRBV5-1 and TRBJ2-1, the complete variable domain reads KAGVTQTPRYLIKTRGQQVTLSCSPISGHRSVSWYQQTPGQGLQFLFEYFSETQRNKGNFPGRFSGRQFSNSRSEMNVSTLELGDSALYLCASSSSGGSYNEQFFGPGTRLTVL.